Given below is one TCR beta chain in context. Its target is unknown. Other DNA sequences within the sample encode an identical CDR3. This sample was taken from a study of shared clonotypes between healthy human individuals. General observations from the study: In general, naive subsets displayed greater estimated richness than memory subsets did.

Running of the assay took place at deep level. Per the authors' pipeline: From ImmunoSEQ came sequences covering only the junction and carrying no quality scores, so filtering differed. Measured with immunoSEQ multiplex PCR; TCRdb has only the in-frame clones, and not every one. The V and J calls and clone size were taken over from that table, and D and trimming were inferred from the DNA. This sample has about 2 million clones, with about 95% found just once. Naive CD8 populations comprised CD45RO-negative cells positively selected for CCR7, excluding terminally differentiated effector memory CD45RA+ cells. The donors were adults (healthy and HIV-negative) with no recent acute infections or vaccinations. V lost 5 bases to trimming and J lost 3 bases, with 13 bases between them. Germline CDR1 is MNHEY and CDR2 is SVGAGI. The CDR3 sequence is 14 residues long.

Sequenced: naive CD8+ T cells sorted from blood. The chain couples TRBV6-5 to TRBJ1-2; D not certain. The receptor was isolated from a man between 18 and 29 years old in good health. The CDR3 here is CASSPTGEDYGYTF. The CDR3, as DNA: TGTGCCAGCAGTCCCACGGGAGAGGACTATGGCTACACCTTC.